Listed here are 30 T cell receptor beta chains from one sample, sequenced in a study of PD-L1 blockade in urothelial cancer (dated by TCRdb to between 2016 and 2019). Library preparation employed the immunoSEQ multiplex PCR assay. TCRdb's version of the immuneACCESS table is confined to in-frame rearrangements and falls short of the full clone set. An unresolved V gene accounts for under half of the shortfall where checked; the remainder is of unknown origin. This sample gives about 40,000 clones in total; 70% to 90% of them show up just once. The leading ten clones occupy 2.6% of the sample. What this sample's time point label stands for: peripheral blood 6 weeks after treatment start. Sample: PBMCs, taken around atezolizumab (anti-PD-L1) treatment. These receptors were taken from a man aged 65 to 85 with urothelial cancer.

The CDR3 DNA follows: TGTGCCAGTAATCAAAGGGTGACTAGCGGATACAATGAGCAGTTCTTC. Protein sequence: CASNQRVTSGYNEQFF. V is TRBV19 and J is TRBJ2-1; 9 bases map to TRBD2. Trimming removed 7 bases from V and 4 bases from J; junction bases left unmatched: 11. This CDR3 comprises 16 residues. CDR1 and CDR2 (germline): LNHDA, SQIVND (reference sequence).

This clone was recorded only once. This rearrangement joins TRBV19 to TRBJ2-1; a weak D match, TRBD1 (6 bases). The CDR3 contains 14 residues. V lost 2 bases and J lost 4, with 9 bases in between. Germline V gives CDR1 LNHDA, CDR2 SQIVND (reference sequence). CDR3 sequence reads: CASSIQGPYNEQFF. The CDR3 nucleotides are TGTGCCAGTAGTATACAGGGGCCATACAATGAGCAGTTCTTC.

This chain connects TRBV4-1 to TRBJ2-7, with D perhaps TRBD2 (6 bases). The CDR3 has 16 amino acids. Trimming removed 2 bases from V and 2 bases from J, with 16 bases in between. Germline V gene sequence: CDR1 MGHRA, CDR2 YSYEKL. The CDR3 DNA reads TGCGCCAGCAGCCAATTCAGCGGGCCGCCGCCCTACGAGCAGTACTTC. Translating it yields CASSQFSGPPPYEQYF.

This chain uses TRBV29-1 with TRBJ2-3; weak D call: TRBD1 (5 bases). This CDR3 comprises 14 residues. In germline, CDR1 is SQVTM, CDR2 ANQGSEA. Between the trimmed V and J ends, which lost 4 bases and 0 bases, there was a span of 11 bases. CDR3 sequence (DNA): TGCAGCGTTGCGGGCAGGGTGAGCACAGATACGCAGTATTTT. Translated, it gives CSVAGRVSTDTQYF.

The chain combines TRBV19 with TRBJ2-1; 11 bases are a match to TRBD2. V dropped 7 bases and J dropped 9; count of bases not matched to a gene: 17. The CDR3 is 17 amino acids. Per germline, CDR1 LNHDA and CDR2 SQIVND (reference sequence). The CDR3 DNA follows: TGTGCCAGTACATCGGGGACGTTTATAGCGGGAGGGCTTGAGCAGTTCTTC. It encodes CASTSGTFIAGGLEQFF.

V gene TRBV4-2 combines with J gene TRBJ2-6; 9 bases line up with TRBD2. Trimming took 1 base from V and 2 from J; bases not matched to a gene: 12. The CDR3 totals 20 residues. Germline assignment: CDR1 LGHNA and CDR2 YNFKEQ. CDR3 DNA sequence: TGTGCCAGCAGCCAAGTTGGTACGGGCGGGAGGGTAGCTGGGGCCAACGTCCTGACTTTC. Amino acid sequence: CASSQVGTGGRVAGANVLTF.

This clone has just one count. The chain is built from TRBV5-1 and TRBJ2-7, with a possible D match to TRBD2 (6 bases). The CDR3 totals 12 residues. Germline assignment: CDR1 SGHRS and CDR2 YFSETQ. Trimming cost V 4 bases and J 3 bases, with 8 bases left between them. The CDR3 nucleotides are TGCGCCAGCAGCGGGGACTTCTACGAGCAGTACTTC. Its translation is CASSGDFYEQYF. Based on the CDR3 plus reference TRBV5-1 and TRBJ2-7, the full variable domain is KAGVTQTPRYLIKTRGQQVTLSCSPISGHRSVSWYQQTPGQGLQFLFEYFSETQRNKGNFPGRFSGRQFSNSRSEMNVSTLELGDSALYLCASSGDFYEQYFGPGTRLTVT.

The rearrangement joins TRBV4-2 to TRBJ1-2; D is perhaps TRBD1 (5 bases). Per the germline V gene, CDR1 is LGHNA and CDR2 is YNFKEQ. Trimming took 1 base from V and 3 from J, leaving 9 bases between them. This CDR3 has 14 amino acids. Here the CDR3 reads CASSQGGVDYGYTF. CDR3 coding DNA: TGTGCCAGCAGCCAAGGGGGCGTAGACTATGGCTACACCTTC.

The rearrangement links TRBV27 to TRBJ2-7; perhaps TRBD2 as D (5 bases). The V end was cut by 3 bases, the J end by 0 bases, with 15 bases between. CDR1 is MNHEY, CDR2 SMNVEV, per germline (reference sequence). The CDR3 is made up of 16 amino acids. CDR3: CASSLRVFPSSYEQYF. The CDR3 nucleotides are TGTGCCAGCAGTTTGCGGGTGTTTCCGAGCTCCTACGAGCAGTACTTC.

CDR3 in amino acids: CASSIALAKNIQYF. The CDR3 DNA follows: TGTGCCAGTAGTATAGCACTAGCCAAAAACATTCAGTACTTC. V gene TRBV19 combines with J gene TRBJ2-4; no clear D. V was cut by 1 base and J by 0 bases, with 4 bases left in between. In germline, CDR1 is LNHDA, CDR2 SQIVND (reference sequence). CDR3 size: 14 residues.

This clone was detected once. At one boundary the junction diverges from the germline segment, which might be a read error. J is TRBJ2-7 and V is TRBV29-1; weak D call: TRBD1 (5 bases). Germline-derived CDR1 and CDR2 are SQVTM and ANQGSEA. The CDR3 consists of 12 residues. The CDR3 nucleotides are TGCGGCGTTGCAGGGAACTACTACGAGCAGTACTTC. Translation gives CGVAGNYYEQYF.

The gene calls are TRBV7-2 and TRBJ1-3; D is unclear. CDR3 length: 14 residues. Germline values: CDR1 SGHTA, CDR2 FQGNSA. The V and J ends lost 2 bases and 4 bases respectively, with 9 bases between them. CDR3 amino acids: CASSLSVQGNTIYF. The CDR3 region has the DNA TGTGCCAGCAGCTTATCCGTTCAGGGAAACACCATATATTTT.

CDR3 bases: TGTGCCAGTAGAATCCCCGGGACTAGTATCGATGAGCAGTTCTTC. It specifies CASRIPGTSIDEQFF. The chain has TRBV6-6 and TRBJ2-1; 8 bases align to TRBD2. The V and J ends lost 9 bases and 8 bases, in that order; junction bases with no gene match: 15. The CDR3 has 15 amino acids. CDR1 is MNHNY and CDR2 is SVGAGI in the germline V gene (reference sequence).

The CDR3 DNA sequence: TGTGCCAGCAGCTTAATGGGAGGAGGGCCTCGGGGGAGCACTGAAGCTTTCTTT. Its translation is CASSLMGGGPRGSTEAFF. The chain has TRBV7-3 and TRBJ1-1; D is perhaps TRBD1 (5 bases). Germline CDR1 is SGHTA and CDR2 is FQGTGA. Trimming pared 1 base from V and 4 bases from J, leaving 22 bases between. The CDR3 runs 18 residues.

The chain combines TRBV7-2 with TRBJ2-7; D perhaps matches TRBD2 (5 bases). Trimming took off 3 bases at V and 3 bases at J, with 12 bases between the two ends. Germline lookup yields CDR1 SGHTA and CDR2 FQGNSA. The CDR3 runs 14 residues. The CDR3 is CASSFRAGYYEQYF. CDR3 coding DNA: TGTGCCAGCAGCTTTAGGGCGGGCTACTACGAGCAGTACTTC.

The chain employs TRBV19 and TRBJ2-6, with 8 bases aligning to TRBD1. Unmatched junction bases numbered 18, after V lost 5 bases and J lost 0 bases. Looked up from germline, CDR1 is LNHDA and CDR2 is SQIVND (reference sequence). The CDR3 is 21 residues long. The CDR3 DNA follows: TGTGCCAGTAGTCCTCCTCCCGGGACAGGAAAACTTTACTCTGGGGCCAACGTCCTGACTTTC. Translation: CASSPPPGTGKLYSGANVLTF.

The chain is built from TRBV28 and TRBJ2-2; tentative D call: TRBD1 (5 bases). Germline loops: CDR1 MDHEN, CDR2 SYDVKM. CDR3 length: 16 amino acids. Trimming cost V 2 bases and J 5 bases, with 15 bases left between them. The CDR3 DNA reads as TGTGCCAGCAGTTTAGCCAAGGGGCGCCGAACCGGGGAGCTGTTTTTT. This encodes CASSLAKGRRTGELFF.

Notes on this clone: Other nucleotide sequences from this sample produce the same CDR3. The V and J genes are TRBV6-5 and TRBJ2-7; TRBD1 aligns across 7 bases. Germline V gene sequence: CDR1 MNHEY, CDR2 SVGAGI. V was clipped by 6 bases and J by 0 bases; unmatched bases: 5. The CDR3 is 14 amino acids. DNA for the CDR3: TGTGCCAGCAGCCGACAGGGAACCTCCTACGAGCAGTACTTC. Encoded protein: CASSRQGTSYEQYF.

CDR3 residues: CASSSHRQAFSGNTIYF. In nucleotides, the CDR3 is TGTGCCAGCAGCTCCCATCGACAGGCATTCTCTGGAAACACCATATATTTT. The V gene is TRBV5-5, the J gene TRBJ1-3; possible D gene TRBD1, 6 bases. Trimming shortened V by 3 bases and J by 0 bases, and 16 bases separated the two germline ends. The germline V gene encodes CDR1 SGHKS and CDR2 YYEKEE (reference sequence). This CDR3 is built from 17 residues.

The chain combines TRBV30 with TRBJ2-3; a weak D match, TRBD2 (5 bases). This CDR3 is 15 amino acids long. Per the germline V gene, CDR1 is GTSNPN and CDR2 is SVGIG (reference sequence). V was cut by 1 base and J by 4 bases, with 15 bases left in between. The chain's CDR3 is CAWSELGARADTQYF. The CDR3 coding sequence is TGTGCCTGGAGTGAGCTGGGAGCCCGAGCAGATACGCAGTATTTT.

The chain links TRBV7-2 to TRBJ1-5, with D possibly being TRBD1 (6 bases). Trimming took 2 bases from V and 0 from J, leaving 14 bases between them. The V gene's germline CDR1 is SGHTA and CDR2 FQGNSA. The CDR3 is 17 residues long. CDR3 in DNA: TGTGCCAGCAGCTTATCGTGGGGGCCTTATAGCAATCAGCCCCAGCATTTT. This gives the protein CASSLSWGPYSNQPQHF.

This clone was detected only once. The V and J genes are TRBV6-5 and TRBJ1-2; D ambiguous. Germline V CDR1 and CDR2: MNHEY, SVGAGI. Trimming shortened V by 5 bases and J by 4 bases, and 17 bases separated the two germline ends. The CDR3 covers 15 residues. The CDR3 spells CASSPLRGGSYGYTF. The CDR3 bases are TGTGCCAGCAGTCCGCTCCGGGGAGGTTCCTATGGCTACACCTTC.

The chain combines TRBV28 with TRBJ2-7, with a tentative D call TRBD2 (5 bases). This CDR3 spans 12 amino acids. CDR1 is MDHEN and CDR2 is SYDVKM in the germline V gene. Trimming stripped 7 bases from V and 3 bases from J, with 10 bases between. The DNA for the CDR3 is TGTGCCAGCACCACGGGGTTCTACGAGCAGTACTTC. Amino acids: CASTTGFYEQYF.

This clone was seen a few times. J is TRBJ1-3 and V is TRBV11-2, with D possibly being TRBD1 (5 bases). From germline, CDR1 is SGHAT and CDR2 FQNNGV. V was clipped by 1 base and J by 1 base, with 14 bases between them. The CDR3 is 17 amino acids. CDR3 in DNA: TGTGCCAGCAGCTTAGGGACACGGTGGAGATCTGGAAACACCATATATTTT. Translating gives CASSLGTRWRSGNTIYF. Full variable domain (outside the CDR3, taken from reference TRBV11-2 and TRBJ1-3): EAGVAQSPRYKIIEKRQSVAFWCNPISGHATLYWYQQILGQGPKLLIQFQNNGVVDDSQLPKDRFSAERLKGVDSTLKIQPAKLEDSAVYLCASSLGTRWRSGNTIYFGEGSWLTVV.

The genes are TRBV5-6 and TRBJ2-1; 7 positions match TRBD1. CDR1 and CDR2 (germline): SGHDT, YYEEEE. V was clipped by 4 bases and J by 7 bases; unmatched bases: 11. This CDR3 region has 15 residues. CDR3 loop: CASSPTPQGRNEQFF. The CDR3 region has the DNA TGTGCCAGCAGCCCGACACCACAGGGGCGGAATGAGCAGTTCTTC.

The rearrangement uses TRBV28 and TRBJ1-5; tentatively, D is TRBD1 (6 bases). With 6 bases removed from V and 9 bases from J, the gap between germline ends came to 12 bases. The CDR3 covers 12 residues. The V gene's germline CDR1 is MDHEN and CDR2 SYDVKM. This CDR3 is CASSTPRGPQHF. For the CDR3, the DNA is TGTGCCAGCAGCACCCCCAGGGGGCCCCAGCATTTT.

This chain uses TRBV15 with TRBJ1-5; 7 nucleotides match TRBD1. Germline trimming cut 0 bases from V and 6 bases from J; bases unmatched to any gene: 5. Germline CDR1 and CDR2: LNHNV and YYDKDF (reference sequence). The CDR3 extends over 15 amino acids. CDR3 DNA: TGTGCCACCAGCAGAGATTTAGGGGGCGCTCAGCCCCAGCATTTT. Translation: CATSRDLGGAQPQHF. Based on the CDR3 plus reference TRBV15 and TRBJ1-5, the full variable domain is DAMVIQNPRYQVTQFGKPVTLSCSQTLNHNVMYWYQQKSSQAPKLLFHYYDKDFNNEADTPDNFQSRRPNTSFCFLDIRSPGLGDTAMYLCATSRDLGGAQPQHFGDGTRLSIL.

The chain joins TRBV6-5 to TRBJ2-5; 8 bases map to TRBD1. The assigned J gene may be wrong: the sequence end matches TRBJ2-7 better. CDR1 and CDR2 (germline): MNHEY, SVGAGI. This CDR3 is built from 15 residues. CDR3 region: CASSYSQGATYEQYF. The CDR3 coding sequence is TGTGCCAGCAGTTACTCCCAGGGGGCGACTTACGAGCAGTACTTC.

J is TRBJ1-1 and V is TRBV2; D not resolved. The V end lost 2 bases, the J end lost 6 bases, and 10 bases lay between the germline ends. This CDR3 has 13 residues. Germline CDR1 and CDR2: SNHLY and FYNNEI. Here the CDR3 reads CASSERSKAEAFF. CDR3 nucleotide sequence: TGTGCCAGCAGTGAAAGGAGTAAGGCTGAAGCTTTCTTT.

This clone showed up just a few times. The rearrangement joins TRBV10-3 to TRBJ2-7; TRBD2 aligns across 7 bases. The germline CDR1 and CDR2 sequences are ENHRY and SYGVKD. J was trimmed by 3 bases and V by 2 bases; bases with no gene match: 1. There are 13 residues in the CDR3. DNA for the CDR3: TGTGCCATCAGTGAGGGGGGGGGCTACGAGCAGTACTTC. Translated: CAISEGGGYEQYF.